The 30 T cell receptor beta chains below come from one sample, sequenced in a study of early T cells in non-severe SARS-CoV-2 infection. MiXCR was run by TCRdb on the 5' RACE reads, yielding one entry per CDR3 protein. Counted here are some 80,000 distinct CDR3 sequences, 9% to 15% occurring once; the ten biggest clones make up approximately 7%. The sequenced sample consisted of whole blood. These receptors were taken from an adult who was a healthcare worker with PCR-confirmed SARS-CoV-2 infection or an uninfected control (not recorded which).

The rearrangement links TRBV9 to TRBJ2-2, with D unclear. Looked up from germline, CDR1 is SGDLS and CDR2 is YYNGEE. CDR3 length equals 14 residues. The ends were cut back, 2 bases at V and 1 base at J, with 6 bases in the middle. The CDR3 nucleotides read TGTGCCAGCAGCGTGGGCCAGAACACCGGGGAGCTGTTTTTT. It codes for CASSVGQNTGELFF. Full variable domain (missing parts from reference TRBV9 and TRBJ2-2): DSGVTQTPKHLITATGQRVTLRCSPRSGDLSVYWYQQSLDQGLQFLIQYYNGEERAKGNILERFSAQQFPDLHSELNLSSLELGDSALYFCASSVGQNTGELFFGEGSRLTVL.

The V and J genes are TRBV7-6 and TRBJ2-5; no clear D. Germline lookup yields CDR1 SGHVS and CDR2 FNYEAQ. The CDR3 contains 14 residues. V was clipped by 1 base and J by 0 bases, with 6 bases between them. In DNA, the CDR3 is TGTGCCAGCAGCTTAGTTGGCTACCAAGAGACCCAGTACTTC. It yields the protein CASSLVGYQETQYF.

This chain connects TRBV4-1 to TRBJ2-5; the match to TRBD2 covers 8 bases. Germline V gene lookup returns CDR1 MGHRA and CDR2 YSYEKL. The CDR3 has 16 residues. With 2 bases clipped from V and 2 bases from J, the junction kept 7 bases outside the gene matches. The CDR3 DNA reads TGCGCCAGCAGCCAACGACCGGGACTAGGACAAGAGACCCAGTACTTC. This codes for CASSQRPGLGQETQYF.

The rearrangement joins TRBV6-2 or TRBV6-3 to TRBJ2-7; D is perhaps TRBD2 (7 bases). V dropped 6 bases and J dropped 0 bases, with 12 bases sitting between them. The V gene's germline CDR1 is MNHEY and CDR2 SVGEGT. The CDR3 covers 14 residues. The CDR3 loop reads CASSRGGYSYEQYF. Written as DNA, the CDR3 is TGTGCCAGCAGCCGCGGGGGCTACTCCTACGAGCAGTACTTC.

This clonotype was counted many times. The chain combines TRBV5-1 with TRBJ2-3; possible D gene TRBD1, 5 bases. V was pared by 1 base and J by 4 bases, with 10 bases between. Germline lookup yields CDR1 SGHRS and CDR2 YFSETQ. This CDR3 spans 14 amino acids. CDR3 bases: TGCGCCAGCAGCTTGAGGTTGGGGCCAGATACGCAGTATTTT. As protein: CASSLRLGPDTQYF.

This sequence joins TRBV7-2 and TRBJ2-3; D is uncertain. Trimming took 5 bases from V and 4 from J, leaving 13 bases between them. The germline CDR1 and CDR2 sequences are SGHTA and FQGNSA. The CDR3 has 14 amino acids. The CDR3 DNA follows: TGTGCCAGCAGCCTGCGGCCCGAGCCAGATACGCAGTATTTT. Its protein product is CASSLRPEPDTQYF.

This clonotype has at least ten counts. The rearrangement uses TRBV14 and TRBJ2-3, with D unclear. The CDR3 loop spans 16 amino acids. Germline V gene data show CDR1 as SGHDN and CDR2 as FVKESK. The V and J ends lost 0 bases and 11 bases respectively, with 21 bases between them. This CDR3 is CASSQERDTPPIVQYF. In DNA form, the CDR3 reads TGTGCCAGCAGCCAAGAAAGGGATACCCCCCCTATTGTGCAGTATTTT.

This clonotype was detected a few times. The chain uses TRBV6-5 and TRBJ2-7; D is ambiguous. With 6 bases removed from V and 5 bases from J, the gap between germline ends came to 14 bases. Germline CDR1 and CDR2: MNHEY and SVGAGI. The CDR3 sequence is 13 residues long. CDR3 amino acids: CASRAATEDEQYF. The CDR3 nucleotides read TGTGCCAGCAGAGCCGCGACCGAAGACGAGCAGTACTTC.

The J gene is TRBJ1-1, the V gene TRBV20-1, with 8 bases fitting TRBD1. CDR3 size: 15 residues. V shed 0 bases and J 4 bases; nucleotides not matched to a gene: 7. In germline, CDR1 is DFQATT, CDR2 SNEGSKA (reference sequence). The CDR3 DNA is TGCAGTGCTAGAGATTCCAGGGGGCGCGCCACTGAAGCTTTCTTT. Translating gives CSARDSRGRATEAFF.

The chain recombines TRBV11-3 with TRBJ2-2; 9 bases map to TRBD1. Germline CDR1 SGHNT, CDR2 YENEEA. The CDR3 is made up of 12 amino acids. V lost 4 bases to trimming and J lost 13 bases; unmatched junction nucleotides: 4. In DNA, the CDR3 is TGTGCCAGCAGCTCTGGGACAGGGCGGCTGTTTTTT. It codes for CASSSGTGRLFF.

The chain couples TRBV6-5 to TRBJ2-4; D may match TRBD1 or TRBD2 (5 bases each). The germline CDR1 and CDR2 sequences are MNHEY and SVGAGI. This CDR3 spans 16 amino acids. Trimming stripped 3 bases from V and 2 bases from J, with 14 bases between. The CDR3 region has the DNA TGTGCCAGCAGTTATGGGACCTCAGGGACCAAAAACATTCAGTACTTC. This translates into CASSYGTSGTKNIQYF.

The table lists this clonotype with many counts. The chain carries TRBV10-1 and TRBJ2-7, with unresolved D. The germline V gene encodes CDR1 WNHNN and CDR2 SYGVQD (reference sequence). The V gene lost 6 bases and the J gene lost 3 bases, with 3 bases spanning the gap. The CDR3 has 10 residues. The CDR3 loop reads CASRVYEQYF. CDR3 nucleotides: TGCGCCAGCAGGGTCTACGAGCAGTACTTC.

Comments on this clonotype: One base away lies a much larger clone, so this may be a sequencing read error. This chain connects TRBV7-2 to TRBJ2-7; D gene uncertain. V dropped 4 bases and J dropped 2 bases, with 3 bases sitting between them. Germline CDR1 SGHTA, CDR2 FQGNSA. The CDR3 covers 11 residues. The CDR3 protein is CASSYAYEQYF. The CDR3 DNA follows: TGTGCCAGCAGCTATGCCTACGAGCAGTACTTC.

This clonotype was found a few times. The chain has TRBV12-3 or TRBV12-4 and TRBJ2-1; TRBD2 matches at 11 bases. The CDR3 is 14 amino acids. The ends lost 6 bases at V and 9 bases at J; junction bases unmatched: 7. The CDR3, as DNA: TGTGCCAGCAGGGTAGCGGGAGGGCCCGCTGAGCAGTTCTTC. This encodes CASRVAGGPAEQFF.

This clonotype appeared a few times. The chain recombines TRBV7-9 with TRBJ2-2; D is undetermined. V dropped 5 bases and J dropped 1 base, with 14 bases sitting between them. CDR3 size: 16 residues. Germline V CDR1 and CDR2: SEHNR, FQNEAQ (reference sequence). CDR3 nucleotides: TGTGCCAGCAGCCGAGCTACCTCGAGGAACACCGGGGAGCTGTTTTTT. Its protein product is CASSRATSRNTGELFF.

This clonotype occurred a few times. This CDR3 is CASSPRAVGAFF. Here the CDR3 DNA reads TGTGCCAGCAGCCCAAGGGCCGTAGGAGCTTTCTTT. The V and J genes are TRBV12-3 or TRBV12-4 and TRBJ1-1; no firm D call. The CDR3 has 12 residues. Trimming pared 6 bases from V and 10 bases from J, leaving 15 bases between.

This chain joins TRBV7-2 and TRBJ2-7; D ambiguous. The length of the CDR3 is 12 residues. The V end lost 3 bases, the J end lost 5 bases, and 8 bases lay between the germline ends. The germline V gene encodes CDR1 SGHTA and CDR2 FQGNSA. CDR3 DNA sequence: TGTGCCAGCAGCTTCGATTGGGACGAGCAGTACTTC. The encoded protein is CASSFDWDEQYF.

The chain uses TRBV10-2 and TRBJ2-3; 11 bases are shared with TRBD2. V shed 10 bases, J shed 6 bases, and the junction held 9 bases outside the gene matches. This CDR3 region has 14 residues. In germline, CDR1 is WSHSY, CDR2 SAAADI. The CDR3 DNA follows: TGCGCCACCATCGGGACTAGCGGTTCGGATACGCAGTATTTT. This sequence encodes CATIGTSGSDTQYF.

CDR3 bases: TGTGCCAGCAGCTTAGTGGGGACAGGACCCTCCTACGAGCAGTACTTC. It translates to CASSLVGTGPSYEQYF. V usage is TRBV7-2 and J usage is TRBJ2-7; 8 bases map to TRBD1. With 1 base clipped from V and 0 bases from J, the junction kept 5 bases outside the gene matches. This CDR3 comprises 16 residues. The germline gives CDR1 SGHTA, CDR2 FQGNSA.

Many counts were recorded for this clonotype. V and J are TRBV6-2 or TRBV6-3 and TRBJ2-7, with a possible D match to TRBD1 (6 bases). Germline V CDR1 and CDR2: MNHEY, SVGEGT. Trimming removed 6 bases from V and 5 bases from J, with 23 bases in between. The CDR3 has 16 amino acids. Written as DNA, the CDR3 is TGTGCCAGCAGCCGGACAGCCCCGCGCGTAGCAGACGAGCAGTACTTC. Translating gives CASSRTAPRVADEQYF.

The table lists this clonotype with many counts. One junction end does not reproduce the germline sequence, and a read error may be involved. The chain combines TRBV19 with TRBJ2-1; TRBD2 aligns across 7 bases. In germline, CDR1 is LNHDA, CDR2 SQIVND (reference sequence). There are 13 residues in the CDR3. This CDR3 is CASSPVGGTRNLF. The CDR3 DNA sequence: TGTGCCAGTAGTCCCGTGGGGGGGACGCGTAACCTCTTC. The full variable domain, in which reference TRBV19 and TRBJ2-1 provide the parts outside the CDR3, is DGGITQSPKYLFRKEGQNVTLSCEQNLNHDAMYWYRQDPGQGLRLIYYSQIVNDFQKGDIAEGYSVSREKKESFPLTVTSAQKNPTAFYLCASSPVGGTRNLFGPGTRLTVL.

The V gene is TRBV7-2, the J gene TRBJ1-1; D is uncertain. Germline-derived CDR1 and CDR2 are SGHTA and FQGNSA. The length of the CDR3 is 13 residues. The V gene lost 5 bases and the J gene lost 5 bases, with 12 bases spanning the gap. In DNA, the CDR3 is TGTGCCAGCAGCACGGACGTTAGAACTGAAGCTTTCTTT. Amino acid sequence: CASSTDVRTEAFF. The full variable domain, rest sourced from reference TRBV7-2 and TRBJ1-1, is GAGVSQSPSNKVTEKGKDVELRCDPISGHTALYWYRQSLGQGLEFLIYFQGNSAPDKSGLPSDRFSAERTGGSVSTLTIQRTQQEDSAVYLCASSTDVRTEAFFGQGTRLTVV.

The rearrangement links TRBV19 to TRBJ2-7, with D possibly being TRBD2 (7 bases). Germline values: CDR1 LNHDA, CDR2 SQIVND (reference sequence). Trimming took off 6 bases at V and 3 bases at J, with 18 bases between the two ends. The CDR3 loop spans 15 amino acids. DNA for the CDR3: TGTGCCAGTAGCCAGATACGGGAGGACAGCTACGAGCAGTACTTC. Translating it yields CASSQIREDSYEQYF.

This clonotype was detected ten times or more. The rearrangement uses TRBV13 and TRBJ1-3; 8 bases fit TRBD1. Losses at the gene ends were 7 bases for V and 4 bases for J; bases not matched to a gene: 9. The CDR3 runs 15 residues. Germline assignment: CDR1 PRHDT and CDR2 FYEKMQ (reference sequence). DNA for the CDR3: TGTGCCAGCAAGCTACGGACAGGGAGCGGAAACACCATATATTTT. This gives the protein CASKLRTGSGNTIYF.

Regarding this clonotype: This could be a read error, since a much larger clone is one nucleotide away. The chain couples TRBV6-1 to TRBJ2-3; D remains ambiguous. The CDR3 extends over 15 amino acids. From germline, CDR1 is MNHNS and CDR2 SASEGT. V was shortened by 6 bases and J by 4 bases, with 17 bases between the two germline ends. The DNA for the CDR3 is TGTGCCAGCAGCAATACCTTAAACCGCCCAGATACGCAGTATTTT. It translates to CASSNTLNRPDTQYF.

The chain recombines TRBV3-1 with TRBJ2-6; D gene uncertain. This CDR3 region has 15 residues. Germline-derived CDR1 and CDR2 are LGHDT and YNNKEL (reference sequence). The ends were cut back, 0 bases at V and 8 bases at J, with 11 bases in the middle. CDR3 sequence (DNA): TGTGCCAGCAGCCAAGAAGGATTCGCCTCCAACGTCCTGACTTTC. Translating gives CASSQEGFASNVLTF.

This clonotype was picked up a small number of times. The rearrangement joins TRBV12-3 or TRBV12-4 to TRBJ2-1; 8 positions agree with TRBD2. V lost 2 bases to trimming and J lost 5 bases; unmatched junction nucleotides: 5. The CDR3 runs to 15 residues. The CDR3 region has the DNA TGTGCCAGCAGTTTAAACCGGGAGGGTAACAATGAGCAGTTCTTC. It encodes CASSLNREGNNEQFF.

This clonotype was found a few times. The rearrangement links TRBV20-1 to TRBJ2-5; 12 bases are a match to TRBD2. The CDR3 loop spans 15 amino acids. Germline loops: CDR1 DFQATT, CDR2 SNEGSKA (reference sequence). V gave up 1 base and J gave up 2 bases; unmatched junction bases: 2. Written as DNA, the CDR3 is TGCAGTGCTAGAGCACTAGCGGGAGGTCAAGAGACCCAGTACTTC. Amino acid sequence: CSARALAGGQETQYF.

Only a few counts were recorded for this clonotype. The chain combines TRBV4-2 with TRBJ2-1; 9 bases align to TRBD2. The CDR3 loop spans 14 amino acids. Trimming cost V 1 base and J 8 bases; bases outside gene matches: 3. Germline V CDR1 and CDR2: LGHNA, YNFKEQ. The CDR3 reads CASSQVAGEHEQFF. In DNA, the CDR3 is TGTGCCAGCAGCCAAGTAGCGGGAGAGCATGAGCAGTTCTTC.

The chain uses TRBV5-4 and TRBJ2-2; TRBD2 might be the D (5 bases). The CDR3 has 17 amino acids. The germline gives CDR1 SGHNT, CDR2 YYREEE (reference sequence). V lost 0 bases and J lost 1, with 13 bases in between. The CDR3 is CASSLGAGRQNTGELFF. The CDR3 nucleotides are TGTGCCAGCAGCTTGGGGGCGGGTCGGCAGAACACCGGGGAGCTGTTTTTT.